The clone carrying this TCR beta chain was seen a single time. The antigen is unknown. This CDR3 comprises 14 residues. Germline CDR1 MDHEN, CDR2 SYDVKM. V lost 5 bases, J lost 3 bases, and 14 bases lay in between. The data belong to a study of T cells and copy number aberrations in small-cell lung cancer. Sequencing was performed with immunoSEQ multiplex PCR; in TCRdb, only in-frame clones are kept and a portion is missing. The sample lists 2,400 or so clones, over 80% occurring once. Patients with resected limited-stage small-cell lung cancer, operated 2008 to 2020. Each donor had smoking or heavy second-hand smoke exposure. Adjacent normal lung was taken at least 2 cm from tumor. Study-level findings and limits: Tumors showed lower T-cell density, richness and clonality than adjacent lung, though density did not differ significantly.

V gene TRBV28 combines with J gene TRBJ2-7; D is undetermined. Specimen: normal tissue next to the tumor. The receptor was derived from a man aged 35 to 55 with small cell lung cancer. CDR3 protein: CASSRTVAVYEQYF. The CDR3 DNA reads as TGTGCCAGCAGTAGAACGGTGGCGGTCTACGAGCAGTACTTC.